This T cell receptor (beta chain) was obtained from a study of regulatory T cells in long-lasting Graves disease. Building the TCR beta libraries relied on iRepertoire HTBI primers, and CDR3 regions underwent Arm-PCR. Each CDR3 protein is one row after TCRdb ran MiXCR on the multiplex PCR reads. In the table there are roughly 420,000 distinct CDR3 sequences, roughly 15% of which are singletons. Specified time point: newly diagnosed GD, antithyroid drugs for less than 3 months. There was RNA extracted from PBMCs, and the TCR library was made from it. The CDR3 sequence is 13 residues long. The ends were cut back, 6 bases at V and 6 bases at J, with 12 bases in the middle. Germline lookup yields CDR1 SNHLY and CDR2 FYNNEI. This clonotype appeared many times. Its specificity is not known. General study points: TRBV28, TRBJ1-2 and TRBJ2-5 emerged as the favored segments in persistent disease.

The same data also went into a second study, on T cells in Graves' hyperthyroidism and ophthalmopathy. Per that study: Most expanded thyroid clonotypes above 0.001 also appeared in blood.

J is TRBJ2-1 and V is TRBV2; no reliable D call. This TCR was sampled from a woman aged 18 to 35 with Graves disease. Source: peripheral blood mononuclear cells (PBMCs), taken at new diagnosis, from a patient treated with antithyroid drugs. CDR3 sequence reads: CASRIGVPNEQFF. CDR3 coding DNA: TGTGCCAGCAGAATTGGGGTCCCCAATGAGCAGTTCTTC.